Listed below are T cell receptor beta chains from one sample, sequenced in a study of shared clonotypes between healthy human individuals. TCRdb keeps only in-frame clones here, not all; method: immunoSEQ multiplex PCR. The sample lists about 2.1 million clones; about 94% were seen once. The sequenced sample was naive CD8+ T cells from PBMCs. The receptor source for this set is a man aged 18 to 30 in good health. Some clones in this sample may be carry-over from other donors' samples. Each CDR3 is given with its conserved first and last residue. Fields, in order: V gene, J gene, D gene, clone size, CDR3 protein, CDR3 DNA. D genes are given only for firm matches. Clone sizes are given selectively: once, few, many, or a class where the clone is expanded.

TRBV5-5	TRBJ1-1	-	-	CASSLSRLNTEAFF	TGTGCCAGCAGCTTGAGCCGGTTGAACACTGAAGCTTTCTTT
TRBV27	TRBJ2-1	-	-	CASGYATQQFF	TGTGCCAGCGGTTACGCTACTCAGCAGTTCTTC
TRBV7-6	TRBJ2-2	-	once	CASSLGAGAGRPGELFF	TGTGCCAGCAGCTTAGGGGCAGGGGCGGGACGCCCCGGGGAGCTGTTTTTT
TRBV27	TRBJ2-1	-	-	CASRGWRNEQFF	TGTGCCAGCAGAGGGTGGCGCAATGAGCAGTTCTTC
TRBV27	TRBJ1-5	-	once	CASSYGRGGNQPQHF	TGTGCCAGCAGCTATGGCAGGGGTGGGAATCAGCCCCAGCATTTT
TRBV28	TRBJ2-1	-	-	CASSLRGRGLYNEQFF	TGTGCCAGCAGTTTGAGGGGGAGGGGGCTCTACAATGAGCAGTTCTTC
TRBV7-3	TRBJ2-2	TRBD2	-	CASSLGTITPFDTGELFF	TGTGCCAGCAGCTTAGGGACTATAACACCTTTCGACACCGGGGAGCTGTTTTTT
TRBV5-5	TRBJ1-1	-	-	CASSTKQGNTEAFF	TGTGCCAGCAGCACAAAACAGGGGAACACTGAAGCTTTCTTT
TRBV27	TRBJ2-1	-	-	CASSSSSYNEQFF	TGTGCCAGCAGCTCCAGCTCCTACAATGAGCAGTTCTTC
TRBV4-3	TRBJ2-7	TRBD2	-	CASSQAGGAYEQYF	TGCGCCAGCAGCCAAGCGGGAGGGGCCTACGAGCAGTACTTC
TRBV11-2	TRBJ1-2	TRBD1	-	CASSLGTGVGYTF	TGTGCCAGCAGCTTAGGGACAGGGGTTGGCTACACCTTC
TRBV4-2	TRBJ2-2	-	-	CASSHHIETNTGELFF	TGTGCCAGCAGCCACCACATCGAAACGAACACCGGGGAGCTGTTTTTT
TRBV7-9	TRBJ1-1	-	-	CASSLTRAGRNTEAFF	TGTGCCAGCAGCTTAACTAGGGCGGGCAGGAACACTGAAGCTTTCTTT
TRBV5-6	TRBJ1-2	TRBD1	-	CASSLGTGPGGYTF	TGTGCCAGCAGCTTGGGGACAGGGCCGGGGGGCTACACCTTC
TRBV7-3	TRBJ1-1	-	-	CASSRERRGNTEAFF	TGTGCCAGCAGCCGGGAGCGCAGGGGGAACACTGAAGCTTTCTTT
TRBV27	TRBJ2-7	-	-	CASSFLAVQGLSYEQYF	TGTGCCAGCAGTTTTCTTGCAGTACAGGGCCTGTCCTACGAGCAGTACTTC
TRBV13	TRBJ2-1	-	-	CASSLKYNEQFF	TGTGCCAGCAGCTTAAAATACAATGAGCAGTTCTTC
TRBV27	TRBJ2-3	-	-	CATRARGSTDTQYF	TGTGCCACCCGAGCCCGGGGAAGCACAGATACGCAGTATTTT
TRBV7-9	TRBJ1-4	-	-	CASTPPPGEKLFF	TGTGCCAGCACCCCCCCACCGGGAGAAAAACTGTTTTTT
TRBV27	TRBJ2-1	-	-	CASSIMGGGYNEQFF	TGTGCCAGCAGTATAATGGGAGGGGGATACAATGAGCAGTTCTTC
TRBV7-9	TRBJ2-1	TRBD2	few	CASSTGTSGYNEQFF	TGTGCCAGCAGCACCGGGACTAGCGGTTACAATGAGCAGTTCTTC
TRBV19	TRBJ1-1	-	-	CASKGGPAQMNTEAFF	TGTGCCAGTAAAGGAGGACCGGCCCAAATGAACACTGAAGCTTTCTTT
TRBV7-9	TRBJ2-2	TRBD2	-	CASSPSGRENTGELFF	TGTGCCAGCAGTCCTAGCGGGAGGGAGAACACCGGGGAGCTGTTTTTT
TRBV6-1	TRBJ1-2	TRBD1	-	CASSHRGANYGYTF	TGTGCCAGCAGTCACAGGGGGGCAAACTATGGCTACACCTTC
TRBV28	TRBJ1-2	-	few	CASSTSGNYGYTF	TGTGCCAGCAGTACGAGTGGGAACTATGGCTACACCTTC
TRBV19	TRBJ2-5	TRBD1	-	CASSIGTGTETQYF	TGTGCCAGTAGTATCGGGACAGGCACAGAGACCCAGTACTTC
TRBV27	TRBJ1-5	-	-	CASSGIGNQPQHF	TGTGCCAGCAGCGGGATAGGCAATCAGCCCCAGCATTTT
TRBV30	TRBJ1-1	-	-	CAWSGVGAGGRTEAFF	TGTGCCTGGAGCGGGGTTGGGGCCGGGGGGCGCACTGAAGCTTTCTTT
TRBV6-5	TRBJ2-5	TRBD1	-	CASSFDRVYETQYF	TGTGCCAGCAGTTTCGACAGGGTTTATGAGACCCAGTACTTC
TRBV10-3	TRBJ2-1	-	-	CAISVGGSSYNEQFF	TGTGCCATCTCGGTTGGGGGGAGCTCCTACAATGAGCAGTTCTTC
TRBV9	TRBJ2-2	-	-	CASSPSPGELFF	TGTGCCAGCAGCCCCTCCCCCGGGGAGCTGTTTTTT
TRBV5-8	TRBJ1-1	-	-	CASSFGLSGSYTEAFF	TGTGCCAGCAGCTTTGGCCTGAGCGGCAGCTACACTGAAGCTTTCTTT
TRBV14	TRBJ1-1	-	-	CASSLLRTAMNTEAFF	TGTGCCAGCAGCCTCCTCCGGACAGCCATGAACACTGAAGCTTTCTTT
TRBV7-9	TRBJ2-3	-	-	CASSLAVSTDTQYF	TGTGCCAGCAGCTTAGCTGTTAGCACAGATACGCAGTATTTT
TRBV4-1	TRBJ1-5	TRBD1	few	CASSQEGQGGQPQHF	TGCGCCAGCAGCCAAGAGGGGCAGGGGGGCCAGCCCCAGCATTTT
TRBV5-1	TRBJ2-3	-	-	CASSSPGSQDYRTDTQYF	TGCGCCAGCAGCTCCCCGGGCAGCCAGGATTATAGAACAGATACGCAGTATTTT
TRBV5-1	TRBJ1-1	-	-	CASSSRWGANTEAFF	TGCGCCAGCAGCTCCCGTTGGGGGGCGAACACTGAAGCTTTCTTT
TRBV29-1	TRBJ2-5	-	-	CSVETEPGPQETQYF	TGCAGCGTCGAAACAGAGCCGGGGCCCCAAGAGACCCAGTACTTC
TRBV19	TRBJ1-2	-	-	CASNPKGPYGYTF	TGTGCCAGTAACCCCAAGGGACCCTATGGCTACACCTTC
TRBV7-3	TRBJ1-4	-	-	CASPRRGAGEKLFF	TGTGCCAGCCCCCGAAGGGGGGCGGGAGAAAAACTGTTTTTT
TRBV28	TRBJ2-7	TRBD1	-	CASSLTGTSYEQYF	TGTGCCAGCAGTTTGACAGGGACCTCCTACGAGCAGTACTTC
TRBV5-5	TRBJ2-3	-	-	CASSHPGTSMRDTQYF	TGTGCCAGCAGCCATCCCGGGACTTCGATGAGAGATACGCAGTATTTT
TRBV15	TRBJ2-1	TRBD2	-	CATSRETSGSYNEQFF	TGTGCCACCAGCAGAGAAACTAGCGGATCCTACAATGAGCAGTTCTTC
TRBV28	TRBJ1-2	-	-	CASSSGGPGGYTF	TGTGCCAGCAGTTCGGGGGGCCCGGGGGGCTACACCTTC
TRBV5-1	TRBJ2-7	TRBD2	-	CASSKGLAGKSSYEQYF	TGCGCCAGCAGCAAGGGACTAGCGGGGAAGAGCTCCTACGAGCAGTACTTC